This T cell receptor beta chain originates from a study of cytomegalovirus exposure and HLA in healthy donors. The PCR ran on 60 Vbeta and 13 Jbeta primers. Clones were read by immunoSEQ multiplex PCR, and TCRdb kept only the in-frame ones, dropping some. The sample lists approximately 110,000 clones; about 16% were seen once. V lost 6 bases and J lost 5, with 13 bases in between. The CDR3 covers 13 residues. Germline V gene data show CDR1 as MNHNS and CDR2 as SASEGT. This clone has only a few counts. Sequenced material: PBMCs. The sequence derives from a woman between 18 and 30 years old in good health and CMV-seronegative. The V and J genes are TRBV6-1 and TRBJ1-2, with a possible D match to TRBD1 (6 bases). The CDR3 is CASRYREGYGYTF. The DNA for the CDR3 is TGTGCCAGCAGATACAGGGAGGGGTATGGCTACACCTTC.